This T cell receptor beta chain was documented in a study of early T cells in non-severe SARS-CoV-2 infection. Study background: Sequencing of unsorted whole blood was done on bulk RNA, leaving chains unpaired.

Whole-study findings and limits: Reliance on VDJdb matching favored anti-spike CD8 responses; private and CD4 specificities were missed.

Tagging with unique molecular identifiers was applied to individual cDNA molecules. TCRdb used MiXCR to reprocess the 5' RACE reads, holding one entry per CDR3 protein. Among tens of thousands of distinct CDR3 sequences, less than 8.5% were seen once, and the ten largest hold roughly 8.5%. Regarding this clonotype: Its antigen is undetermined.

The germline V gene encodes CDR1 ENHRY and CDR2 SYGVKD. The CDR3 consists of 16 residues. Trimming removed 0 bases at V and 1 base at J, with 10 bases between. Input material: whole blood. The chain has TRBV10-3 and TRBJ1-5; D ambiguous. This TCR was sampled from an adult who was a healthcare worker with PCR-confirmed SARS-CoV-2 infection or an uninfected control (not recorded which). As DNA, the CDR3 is TGTGCCATCAGTGAGTCCGGGGAGTTGAGCAATCAGCCCCAGCATTTT. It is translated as CAISESGELSNQPQHF.